These 10 T cell receptor beta chains came from one sample sequenced in a study of blood T cell repertoires in COVID-19. TCRdb's table, derived via immunoSEQ multiplex PCR, lists solely in-frame clones and lacks some. The sample has around 20,000 clones, 86% seen once; the top ten hold 17%. What was sequenced was peripheral blood. These receptors were obtained from a man between 65 and 80 years old with acute or convalescent COVID-19.

The chain carries TRBV14 and TRBJ1-2, with 9 bases lining up with TRBD1. Germline CDR1 and CDR2: SGHDN and FVKESK. V lost 0 bases to trimming and J lost 7 bases; unmatched junction nucleotides: 6. The CDR3 extends over 15 amino acids. CDR3 residues: CASSQDSDRGTGYTF. The CDR3 bases are TGTGCCAGCAGCCAAGATTCAGACAGGGGGACTGGCTACACCTTC.

The V gene is TRBV6-6, the J gene TRBJ2-3; the match to TRBD2 covers 10 bases. The CDR3 has 15 residues. J gave up 2 bases and V 4 bases, and 3 bases lay outside the gene matches. Germline V lookup: CDR1 MNHNY, CDR2 SVGAGI (reference sequence). CDR3 DNA: TGTGCCAGCAGTTTTACTAGCGGGAACACAGATACGCAGTATTTT. Amino acids: CASSFTSGNTDTQYF.

CDR3 loop: CASSPTDTTYQPQHF. The DNA of the CDR3 is TGTGCCAGCAGCCCCACGGACACTACCTATCAGCCCCAGCATTTT. V usage is TRBV5-5 and J usage is TRBJ1-5; D is perhaps TRBD1 (5 bases). The CDR3 covers 15 residues. Germline assignment: CDR1 SGHKS and CDR2 YYEKEE (reference sequence). V was trimmed by 4 bases and J by 5 bases, leaving 16 bases between them. The full variable domain, completed using reference TRBV5-5 and TRBJ1-5, is DAGVTQSPTHLIKTRGQQVTLRCSPISGHKSVSWYQQVLGQGPQFIFQYYEKEERGRGNFPDRFSARQFPNYSSELNVNALLLGDSALYLCASSPTDTTYQPQHFGDGTRLSIL.

This rearrangement joins TRBV6-6 to TRBJ2-7, with D possibly matching TRBD2 (6 bases). Germline loops: CDR1 MNHNY, CDR2 SVGAGI (reference sequence). Trimming pared 6 bases from V and 0 bases from J, leaving 9 bases between. The CDR3 sequence is 13 residues long. The CDR3 is CASSQTSSYEQYF. The CDR3 nucleotides read TGTGCCAGCAGCCAGACTAGCTCCTACGAGCAGTACTTC.

The chain carries TRBV3-1 (or the pseudogene TRBV3-2) and TRBJ1-4, with 11 positions matching TRBD1. The CDR3 contains 15 residues. V dropped 4 bases and J dropped 10; count of bases not matched to a gene: 8. Germline V gene sequence: CDR1 LGHDT, CDR2 YNNKEL (reference sequence). CDR3 in amino acids: CASSPMGQGGVKLFF. CDR3 DNA: TGTGCCAGCAGCCCTATGGGACAGGGGGGAGTAAAACTGTTTTTT.

V gene TRBV4-2 combines with J gene TRBJ1-3; the match to TRBD1 covers 8 bases. Trimming cost V 2 bases and J 0 bases; bases outside gene matches: 0. The CDR3 is made up of 15 amino acids. Germline CDR1 reads LGHNA; CDR2 reads YNFKEQ. CDR3 sequence reads: CASSQTGGSGNTIYF. The CDR3 DNA reads as TGTGCCAGCAGCCAAACAGGGGGCTCTGGAAACACCATATATTTT.

V usage is TRBV14 and J usage is TRBJ1-6; D is ambiguous. The CDR3 sequence is 15 residues long. The germline gives CDR1 SGHDN, CDR2 FVKESK. V was cut by 0 bases and J by 7 bases, with 10 bases left in between. This CDR3 reads CASSQDLPGNSPLHF. The DNA of the CDR3 is TGTGCCAGCAGCCAAGATCTGCCGGGAAATTCACCCCTCCACTTT.

The chain has TRBV7-9 and TRBJ1-2, with D perhaps matching TRBD1 (5 bases). Germline values: CDR1 SEHNR, CDR2 FQNEAQ (reference sequence). V was trimmed by 0 bases and J by 6 bases, leaving 11 bases between them. The CDR3 extends over 14 amino acids. For the CDR3, the DNA is TGTGCCAGCAGCTTAGCCCGATTGGGGCATGGCTACACCTTC. It is translated as CASSLARLGHGYTF.

The gene calls are TRBV6-5 and TRBJ1-2; tentatively, D is TRBD1 (5 bases). The germline CDR1 and CDR2 sequences are MNHEY and SVGAGI. V lost 6 bases, J lost 6 bases, and 14 bases lay in between. CDR3 length equals 13 residues. CDR3 bases: TGTGCCAGCAGACCCCGGGACTTGCATGGCTACACCTTC. Its protein is CASRPRDLHGYTF.

The V gene is TRBV6-2 or TRBV6-3, the J gene TRBJ1-1; 8 positions match TRBD1. The CDR3 consists of 13 residues. The trim removed 1 base at V and 14 bases at J, leaving 9 bases unmatched. Germline-derived CDR1 and CDR2 are MNHEY and SVGEGT. CDR3 residues: CASSYYRTGTAFF. CDR3 bases: TGTGCCAGCAGTTACTATAGGACAGGGACGGCCTTCTTT.